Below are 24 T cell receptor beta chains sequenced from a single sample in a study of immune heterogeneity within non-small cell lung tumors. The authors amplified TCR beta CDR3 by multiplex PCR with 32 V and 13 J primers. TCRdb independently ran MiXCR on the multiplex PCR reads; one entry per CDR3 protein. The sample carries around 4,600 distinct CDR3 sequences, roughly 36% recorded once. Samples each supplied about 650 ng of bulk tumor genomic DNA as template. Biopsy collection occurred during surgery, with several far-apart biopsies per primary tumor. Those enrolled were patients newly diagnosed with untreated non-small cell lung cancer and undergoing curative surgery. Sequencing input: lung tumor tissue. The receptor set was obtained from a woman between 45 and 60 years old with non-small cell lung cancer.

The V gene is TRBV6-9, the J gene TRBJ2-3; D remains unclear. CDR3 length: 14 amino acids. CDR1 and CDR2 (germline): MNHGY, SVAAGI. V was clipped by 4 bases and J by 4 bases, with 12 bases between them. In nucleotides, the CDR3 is TGTGCCAGCAGTTTATCATTCGGCGCAGATACGCAGTATTTT. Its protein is CASSLSFGADTQYF.

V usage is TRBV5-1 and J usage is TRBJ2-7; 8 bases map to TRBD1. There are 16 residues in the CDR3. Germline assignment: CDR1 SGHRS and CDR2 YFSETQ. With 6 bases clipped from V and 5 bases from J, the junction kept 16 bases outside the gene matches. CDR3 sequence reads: CASIFASGQGNHEQYF. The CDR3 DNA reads TGCGCCAGCATCTTCGCCTCTGGACAGGGAAACCACGAGCAGTACTTC.

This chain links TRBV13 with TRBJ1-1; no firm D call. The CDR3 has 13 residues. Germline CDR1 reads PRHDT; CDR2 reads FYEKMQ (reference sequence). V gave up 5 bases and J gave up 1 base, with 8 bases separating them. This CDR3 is CASSLTQNTEAFF. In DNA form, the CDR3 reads TGTGCCAGCAGCCTCACCCAGAACACTGAAGCTTTCTTT.

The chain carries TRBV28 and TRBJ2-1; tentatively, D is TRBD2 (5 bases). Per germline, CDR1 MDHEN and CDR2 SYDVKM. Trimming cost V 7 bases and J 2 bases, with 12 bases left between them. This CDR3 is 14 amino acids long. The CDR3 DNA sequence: TGTGCCAGCAACGGAGGAATCACCTACAATGAGCAGTTCTTC. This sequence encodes CASNGGITYNEQFF.

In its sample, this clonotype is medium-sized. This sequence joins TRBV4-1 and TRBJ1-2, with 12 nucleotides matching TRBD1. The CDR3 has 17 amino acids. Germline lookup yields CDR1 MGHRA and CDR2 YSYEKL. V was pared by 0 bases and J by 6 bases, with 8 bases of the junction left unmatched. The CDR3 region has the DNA TGCGCCAGCAGCCAAGATTGGGGGACAGGGGGCGCGGATGGCTACACCTTC. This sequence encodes CASSQDWGTGGADGYTF.

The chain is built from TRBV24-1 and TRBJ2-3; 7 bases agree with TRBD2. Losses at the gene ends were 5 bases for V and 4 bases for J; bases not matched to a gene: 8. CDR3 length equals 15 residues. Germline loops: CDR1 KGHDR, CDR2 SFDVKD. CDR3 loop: CATSVRGSKADTQYF. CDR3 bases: TGTGCCACCAGTGTCCGCGGGAGCAAGGCAGATACGCAGTATTTT.

CDR3 region: CASSFGTENTGELFF. In nucleotides, the CDR3 is TGTGCCAGCAGTTTTGGGACAGAGAACACCGGGGAGCTGTTTTTT. J is TRBJ2-2 and V is TRBV28, with 7 bases matching TRBD1. The CDR3 spans 15 residues. V shed 3 bases, J shed 1 base, and the junction held 2 bases outside the gene matches. Germline V CDR1 and CDR2: MDHEN, SYDVKM.

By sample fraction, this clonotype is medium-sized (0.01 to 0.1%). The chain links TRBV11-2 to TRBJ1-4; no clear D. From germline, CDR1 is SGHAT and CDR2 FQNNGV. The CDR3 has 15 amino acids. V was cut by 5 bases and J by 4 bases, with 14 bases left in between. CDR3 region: CASSRNRANNEKLFF. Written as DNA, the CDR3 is TGTGCCAGCAGCCGCAACCGGGCTAATAATGAAAAACTGTTTTTT.

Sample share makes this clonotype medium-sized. The CDR3 DNA is TGTGCCAGCAGCCAGGACCTGCCTGAGGAGCAGTACTTC. This gives the protein CASSQDLPEEQYF. The chain joins TRBV6-1 to TRBJ2-7; D gene uncertain. This CDR3 has 13 residues. Germline V gene data show CDR1 as MNHNS and CDR2 as SASEGT. V lost 6 bases, J lost 7 bases, and 16 bases lay in between.

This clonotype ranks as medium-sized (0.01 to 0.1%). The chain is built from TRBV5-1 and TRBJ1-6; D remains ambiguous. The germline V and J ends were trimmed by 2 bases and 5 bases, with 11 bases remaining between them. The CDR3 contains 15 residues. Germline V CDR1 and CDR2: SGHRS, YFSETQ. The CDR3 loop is CASSFRGLDNSPLHF. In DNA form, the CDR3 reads TGCGCCAGCAGCTTTCGTGGTCTAGATAATTCACCCCTCCACTTT.

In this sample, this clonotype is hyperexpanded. The CDR3 DNA reads as TGTGCCAGTACCGCCCCCTTAGGAGAGGGGAAGCACTATGGCTACACCTTC. This sequence encodes CASTAPLGEGKHYGYTF. The chain links TRBV19 to TRBJ1-2; D perhaps matches TRBD1 (5 bases). The V end lost 7 bases, the J end lost 3 bases, and 24 bases lay between the germline ends. There are 17 residues in the CDR3. Germline CDR1 reads LNHDA; CDR2 reads SQIVND (reference sequence).

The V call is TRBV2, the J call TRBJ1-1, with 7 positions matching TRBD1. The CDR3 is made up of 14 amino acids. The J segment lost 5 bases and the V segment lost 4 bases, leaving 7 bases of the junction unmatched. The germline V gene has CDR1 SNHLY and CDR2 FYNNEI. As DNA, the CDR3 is TGTGCCAGCAGTGTCCAGGGGGTAGGGACTGAAGCTTTCTTT. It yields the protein CASSVQGVGTEAFF.

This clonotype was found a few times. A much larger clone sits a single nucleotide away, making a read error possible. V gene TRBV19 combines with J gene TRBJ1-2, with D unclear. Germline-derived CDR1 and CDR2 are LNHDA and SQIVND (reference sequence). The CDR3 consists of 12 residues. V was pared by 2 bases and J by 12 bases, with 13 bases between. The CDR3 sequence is CASSISTSGHTF. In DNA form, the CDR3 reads TGTGCCAGTAGTATATCGACGTCGGGCCACACCTTC.

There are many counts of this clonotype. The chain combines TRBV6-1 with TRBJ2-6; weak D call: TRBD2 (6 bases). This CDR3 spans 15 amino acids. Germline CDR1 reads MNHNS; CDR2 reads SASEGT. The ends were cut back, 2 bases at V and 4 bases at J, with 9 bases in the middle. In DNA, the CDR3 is TGTGCCAGCAGTGAATTTGGGGGGGGGGCCAACGTCCTGACTTTC. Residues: CASSEFGGGANVLTF.

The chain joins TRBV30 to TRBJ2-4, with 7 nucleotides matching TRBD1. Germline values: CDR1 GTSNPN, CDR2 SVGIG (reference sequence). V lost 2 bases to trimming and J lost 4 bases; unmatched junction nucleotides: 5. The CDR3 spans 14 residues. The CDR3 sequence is CAWSQGGDKNIQYF. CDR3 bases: TGTGCCTGGAGTCAAGGGGGCGATAAAAACATTCAGTACTTC.

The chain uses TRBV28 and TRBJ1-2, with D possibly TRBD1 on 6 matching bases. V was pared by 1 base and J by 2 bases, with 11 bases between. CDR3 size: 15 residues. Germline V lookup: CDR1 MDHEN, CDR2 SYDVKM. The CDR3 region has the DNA TGTGCCAGCAGTTTATCGGGGGGGCTCAACTATGGCTACACCTTC. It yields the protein CASSLSGGLNYGYTF.

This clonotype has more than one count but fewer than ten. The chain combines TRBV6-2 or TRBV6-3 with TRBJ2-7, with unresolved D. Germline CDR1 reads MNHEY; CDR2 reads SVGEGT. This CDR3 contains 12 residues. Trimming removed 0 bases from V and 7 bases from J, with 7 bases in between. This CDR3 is CASSYSTEEQYF. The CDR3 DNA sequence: TGTGCCAGCAGTTACTCCACGGAGGAGCAGTACTTC.

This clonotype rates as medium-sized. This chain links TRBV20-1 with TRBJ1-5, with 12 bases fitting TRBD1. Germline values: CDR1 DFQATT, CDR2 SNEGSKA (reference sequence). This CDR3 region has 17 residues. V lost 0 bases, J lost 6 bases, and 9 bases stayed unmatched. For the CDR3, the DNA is TGCAGTGCTAGAGATCAAGGGACAGGGGGCTGGGGTCAGCCCCAGCATTTT. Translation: CSARDQGTGGWGQPQHF.

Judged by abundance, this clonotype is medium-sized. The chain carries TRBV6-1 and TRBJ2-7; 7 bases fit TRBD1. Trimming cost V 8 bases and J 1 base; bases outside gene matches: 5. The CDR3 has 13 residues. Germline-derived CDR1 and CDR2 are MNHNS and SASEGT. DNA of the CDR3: TGTGCCAGCGAGCCGGGACAGTCCTACGAGCAGTACTTC. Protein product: CASEPGQSYEQYF.

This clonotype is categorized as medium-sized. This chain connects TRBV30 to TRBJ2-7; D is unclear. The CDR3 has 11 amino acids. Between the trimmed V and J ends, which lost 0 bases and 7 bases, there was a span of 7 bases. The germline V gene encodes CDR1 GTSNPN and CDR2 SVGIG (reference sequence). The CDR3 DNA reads TGTGCCTGGAGTGTGACCAAAGAGCAGTACTTC. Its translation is CAWSVTKEQYF. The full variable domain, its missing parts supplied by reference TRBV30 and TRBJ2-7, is SQTIHQWPATLVQPVGSPLSLECTVEGTSNPNLYWYRQAAGRGLQLLFYSVGIGQISSEVPQNLSASRPQDRQFILSSKKLLLSDSGFYLCAWSVTKEQYFGPGTRLTVT.

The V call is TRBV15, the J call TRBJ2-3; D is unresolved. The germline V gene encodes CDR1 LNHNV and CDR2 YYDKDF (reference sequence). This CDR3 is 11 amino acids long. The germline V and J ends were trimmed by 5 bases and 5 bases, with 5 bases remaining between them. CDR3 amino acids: CATSDEDTQYF. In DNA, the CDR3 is TGTGCCACCAGCGACGAAGATACGCAGTATTTT.

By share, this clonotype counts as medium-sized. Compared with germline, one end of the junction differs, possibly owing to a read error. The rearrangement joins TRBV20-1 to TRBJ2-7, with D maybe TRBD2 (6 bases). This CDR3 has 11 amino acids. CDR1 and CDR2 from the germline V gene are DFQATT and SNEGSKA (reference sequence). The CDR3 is CSAWDSYELYF. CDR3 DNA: TGCAGTGCCTGGGACTCCTACGAGCTGTACTTC.

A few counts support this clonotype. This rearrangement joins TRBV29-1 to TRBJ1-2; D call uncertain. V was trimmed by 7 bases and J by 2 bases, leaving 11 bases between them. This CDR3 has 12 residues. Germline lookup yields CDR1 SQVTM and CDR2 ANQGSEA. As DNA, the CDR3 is TGCAGCGCCTTCGAAGGGAACTATGGCTACACCTTC. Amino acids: CSAFEGNYGYTF.

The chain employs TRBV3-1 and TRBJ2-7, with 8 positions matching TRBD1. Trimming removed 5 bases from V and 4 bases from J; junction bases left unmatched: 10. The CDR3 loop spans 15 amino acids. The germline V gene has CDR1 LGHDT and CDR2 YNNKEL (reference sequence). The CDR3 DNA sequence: TGTGCCAGCAGCTGGGATAGGGACAGGTTATACGAGCAGTACTTC. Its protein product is CASSWDRDRLYEQYF.